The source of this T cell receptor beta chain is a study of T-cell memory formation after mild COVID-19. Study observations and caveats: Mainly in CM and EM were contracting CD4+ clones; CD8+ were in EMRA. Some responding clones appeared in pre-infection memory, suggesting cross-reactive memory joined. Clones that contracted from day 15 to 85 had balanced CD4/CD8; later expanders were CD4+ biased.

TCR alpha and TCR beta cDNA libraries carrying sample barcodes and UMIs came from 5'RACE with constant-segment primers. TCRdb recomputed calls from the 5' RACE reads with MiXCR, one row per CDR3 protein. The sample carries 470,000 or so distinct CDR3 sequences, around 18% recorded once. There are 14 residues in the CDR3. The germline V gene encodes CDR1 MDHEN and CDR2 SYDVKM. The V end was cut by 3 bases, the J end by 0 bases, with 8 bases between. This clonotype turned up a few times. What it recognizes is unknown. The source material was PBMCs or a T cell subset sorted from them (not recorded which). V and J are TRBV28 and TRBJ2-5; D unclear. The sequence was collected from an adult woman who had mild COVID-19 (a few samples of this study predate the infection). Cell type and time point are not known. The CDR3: CASSFLGYQETQYF. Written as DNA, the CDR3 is TGTGCCAGCAGTTTTCTGGGGTACCAAGAGACCCAGTACTTC.